This is a list of T cell receptor beta chains from one sample in a study of T cell changes during pregnancy in multiple sclerosis. The protocol was immunoSEQ multiplex PCR, while the TCRdb copy is restricted to in-frame clones and leaves out a portion. The data contain 55,000 to 75,000 clones, about 94% of them singletons. The sequencing here drew on CD8+ T cells from peripheral blood mononuclear cells, taken in the second trimester of pregnancy. The receptors shown here come from a female donor with multiple sclerosis, enrolled in a pregnancy study. CDR3s include the opening cysteine and the closing phenylalanine or tryptophan. A D gene is named only where the DNA matches it firmly.

d_gene	v_gene	j_gene	CDR3aa	CDR3nt
.	TRBV7-2	TRBJ1-2	CASSLALSGRDGGYTF	TGTGCCAGCAGCTTAGCCCTATCCGGGAGAGATGGGGGCTACACCTTC
.	TRBV7-9	TRBJ2-7	CASSWESSYEQYF	TGTGCCAGCAGCTGGGAGAGCTCCTACGAGCAGTACTTC
TRBD1	TRBV28	TRBJ1-1	CASRGTDANTEAFF	TGTGCCAGCAGGGGGACAGACGCGAACACTGAAGCTTTCTTT
.	TRBV5-4	TRBJ1-4	CASSDRGGANEKLFF	TGTGCCAGCAGCGATCGGGGGGGGGCTAATGAAAAACTGTTTTTT
.	TRBV29-1	TRBJ2-2	CSVDQGIGELFF	TGCAGCGTAGACCAGGGGATCGGGGAGCTGTTTTTT
.	TRBV7-9	TRBJ1-4	CASSFGSPTNEKLFF	TGTGCCAGCAGCTTTGGGAGCCCAACTAATGAAAAACTGTTTTTT
.	TRBV19	TRBJ2-7	CASSSGRYEQYF	TGTGCCAGTAGTAGCGGTCGTTACGAGCAGTACTTC
TRBD1	TRBV19	TRBJ1-1	CASGAGTGYTEAFF	TGTGCCAGCGGGGCGGGGACAGGTTACACTGAAGCTTTCTTT
TRBD2	TRBV11-2	TRBJ2-1	CASSPRPGTSGYNEQFF	TGTGCCAGCAGCCCCCGCCCCGGGACTAGCGGTTACAATGAGCAGTTCTTC
TRBD1	TRBV9	TRBJ1-2	CASRGGQVDYGYTF	TGTGCCAGCCGTGGGGGACAGGTGGACTATGGCTACACCTTC
.	TRBV4-1	TRBJ1-1	CASSQGGEAFF	TGCGCCAGCAGCCAAGGCGGGGAAGCTTTCTTT
.	TRBV11-3	TRBJ2-7	CASSARYEQYF	TGTGCCAGCAGCGCGCGCTACGAGCAGTACTTC
.	TRBV6-1	TRBJ1-1	CASRWTAMNTEAFF	TGTGCCAGCAGGTGGACAGCCATGAACACTGAAGCTTTCTTT
.	TRBV27	TRBJ2-1	CASSLGRTNEQFF	TGTGCCAGCAGTTTGGGTAGGACTAATGAGCAGTTCTTC
TRBD1	TRBV5-1	TRBJ1-1	CASSPGQGVTEAFF	TGCGCCAGCAGCCCAGGACAGGGGGTCACTGAAGCTTTCTTT
.	TRBV7-9	TRBJ2-7	CASSLASTYEQYF	TGTGCCAGCAGCTTAGCTTCAACCTACGAGCAGTACTTC
TRBD1	TRBV9	TRBJ2-2	CASSVDPGAGGNAGELFF	TGTGCCAGCAGCGTAGACCCCGGCGCAGGGGGCAATGCCGGGGAGCTGTTTTTT
.	TRBV6-5	TRBJ2-7	CASSSGAQFYPYEQYF	TGTGCCAGCAGTTCAGGGGCGCAATTTTATCCCTACGAGCAGTACTTC
.	TRBV5-1	TRBJ2-1	CASSGQINEQFF	TGCGCCAGCAGTGGGCAGATCAATGAGCAGTTCTTC
.	TRBV27	TRBJ2-1	CASSGGTLLGNEQFF	TGTGCCAGCAGTGGAGGGACTCTCCTTGGCAATGAGCAGTTCTTC
.	TRBV9	TRBJ1-2	CASSVDGRGLGYGYTF	TGTGCCAGCAGCGTAGACGGCAGGGGTTTGGGCTATGGCTACACCTTC
TRBD2	TRBV7-8	TRBJ2-1	CASSRTSGSDNEQFF	TGTGCCAGCAGTCGAACTAGCGGGAGTGACAATGAGCAGTTCTTC
TRBD2	TRBV5-1	TRBJ2-1	CASSQNPAVSGIGEQFF	TGCGCCAGCAGCCAAAATCCCGCGGTTAGCGGGATAGGCGAGCAGTTCTTC
.	TRBV4-1	TRBJ2-7	CASSQDEEGAYEQYF	TGCGCCAGCAGCCAAGACGAGGAGGGCGCCTACGAGCAGTACTTC
TRBD1	TRBV27	TRBJ1-1	CASSLSLGRGQAAFF	TGTGCCAGCAGTTTATCGCTCGGCAGGGGACAGGCAGCTTTCTTT
.	TRBV7-9	TRBJ2-3	CASSLPTSTDTQYF	TGTGCCAGCAGCTTACCGACTAGCACAGATACGCAGTATTTT
TRBD1	TRBV2	TRBJ1-1	CASSGQGGLNTEAFF	TGTGCCAGCAGTGGACAGGGCGGACTGAACACTGAAGCTTTCTTT
.	TRBV6-6	TRBJ2-2	CATSNQGTNTGELFF	TGTGCCACGTCAAATCAGGGGACGAACACCGGGGAGCTGTTTTTT
.	TRBV7-8	TRBJ2-1	CASSLEGGGYNEQFF	TGTGCCAGCAGCTTAGAAGGTGGAGGGTACAATGAGCAGTTCTTC